A selection of T cell receptor beta chains follows, all from one sample in a study of OX40 agonist ivuxolimab in advanced cancers. This table comes from immunoSEQ multiplex PCR, and its TCRdb copy is limited to in-frame clones, with some not included. The sample includes around 72,000 clones, around nine tenths of them seen just once. The source was CD4+ or CD8+ T cells sorted from blood, collected in a trial of the OX40 agonist ivuxolimab. The receptors derive from an adult with an advanced solid tumor such as melanoma, head and neck, liver or kidney cancer. Both conserved end residues are part of each CDR3. The order of the fields is J gene, D gene, clone size, V gene, CDR3 protein, CDR3 DNA. A D gene is named only where the DNA matches it firmly. Size tells how often a clone was seen (once, few, many) or the class of an expanded clone, and some rows leave it out.

TRBJ2-7 TRBD2 NA TRBV5-4 CASSLILAGVDEQYF TGTGCCAGCAGTCTTATTCTGGCGGGAGTGGACGAGCAGTACTTC
TRBJ2-1 NA NA TRBV15 CATSRGDINNEQFF TGTGCCACCAGCAGAGGGGACATAAACAATGAGCAGTTCTTC
TRBJ2-4 NA NA TRBV19 CASIPWGDEENIQYF TGTGCCAGTATCCCCTGGGGAGATGAGGAAAACATTCAGTACTTC
TRBJ1-5 NA once TRBV27 CASSSDPGGNQPQHF TGTGCCAGCAGTTCCGACCCGGGTGGCAATCAGCCCCAGCATTTT
TRBJ2-3 TRBD1 once TRBV5-1 CASGTGGRGTDTQYF TGCGCCAGCGGGACAGGGGGCCGCGGCACAGATACGCAGTATTTT
TRBJ2-7 TRBD1 NA TRBV7-9 CASTGQGDNEQYF TGTGCCAGCACTGGACAGGGAGACAACGAGCAGTACTTC
TRBJ1-2 NA NA TRBV11-3 CASSSATGNLNYGYTF TGTGCCAGCAGCTCAGCGACAGGCAACCTGAACTATGGCTACACCTTC
TRBJ1-4 TRBD1 NA TRBV7-9 CASSSPGQRGEKLFF TGTGCCAGCAGCTCGCCGGGACAGCGGGGTGAAAAACTGTTTTTT
TRBJ1-1 NA once TRBV7-2 CASSMVPFYTPNTEAFF TGTGCCAGCAGCATGGTCCCGTTCTACACGCCGAACACTGAAGCTTTCTTT
TRBJ2-4 NA few TRBV29-1 CSVSGELAKNIQYF TGCAGCGTGAGTGGAGAACTAGCCAAAAACATTCAGTACTTC
TRBJ2-5 NA NA TRBV7-2 CASSLAQQGLETQYF TGTGCCAGCAGCTTAGCCCAACAGGGCTTAGAGACCCAGTACTTC
TRBJ1-5 TRBD1 NA TRBV2 CASRPGQGANQPQHF TGTGCCAGCAGGCCCGGACAGGGTGCCAATCAGCCCCAGCATTTT
TRBJ2-7 NA NA TRBV7-2 CASSLGLTQGQYF TGTGCCAGCAGCTTAGGGCTCACCCAGGGGCAGTACTTC
TRBJ2-5 TRBD1 NA TRBV19 CASSIGDRVQETQYF TGTGCCAGTAGTATCGGGGACAGGGTACAAGAGACCCAGTACTTC
TRBJ2-7 TRBD1 NA TRBV6-1 CASTRDRDRLGYF TGTGCCAGCACCAGGGACAGGGACCGCCTGGGGTACTTC
TRBJ2-1 TRBD2 NA TRBV4-1 CASSQGASGTYNEQFF TGCGCCAGCAGCCAAGGGGCTAGCGGGACCTACAATGAGCAGTTCTTC
TRBJ2-1 NA NA TRBV7-3 CASSPRLGNEQFF TGTGCCAGCAGCCCCCGGCTGGGCAATGAGCAGTTCTTC
TRBJ2-7 TRBD2 NA TRBV7-9 CASSLAGLAAYEQYF TGTGCCAGCAGCTTAGCAGGGCTAGCGGCCTACGAGCAGTACTTC
TRBJ1-1 NA NA TRBV30 CAWIGQPNTEAFF TGTGCCTGGATAGGACAGCCGAACACTGAAGCTTTCTTT
TRBJ2-5 TRBD1 once TRBV19 CASSMGWDRQETQYF TGTGCCAGTAGTATGGGGTGGGACAGACAAGAGACCCAGTACTTC
TRBJ2-7 TRBD2 NA TRBV6-4 CASNWTSGTEQYF TGTGCCAGCAATTGGACTAGCGGGACCGAGCAGTACTTC
TRBJ2-3 NA NA TRBV9 CASSVSGSTDTQYF TGTGCCAGCAGCGTTAGCGGTAGCACAGATACGCAGTATTTT
TRBJ1-3 NA NA TRBV6-5 CASSYGRARSGNTIYF TGTGCCAGCAGTTACGGCAGGGCTCGCTCTGGAAACACCATATATTTT
TRBJ1-1 TRBD1 few TRBV10-3 CAISPGGTEAFF TGTGCCATCAGCCCAGGGGGCACTGAAGCTTTCTTT